This section outlines one TCR beta chain sequence together with its context. Its target is not known. Stated time point: proximal margin of the surgical specimen (macroscopically non-inflamed). This record comes from a study of T cell repertoires in ileal Crohn's disease. Overall study results and limits: Compared with CD4 T cells, sorted CD8 cells carried more expanded clones.

The assay was immunoSEQ multiplex PCR, and TCRdb's table has in-frame clones only and misses some. The table records roughly 6,800 clones, more than 70% of them present only once. The source is an adult with Crohn's disease. The sample was ileal tissue.

CDR3 in amino acids: CASSLGTASNQPQHF. The CDR3 DNA follows: TGTGCCAGCAGTCTGGGGACAGCTAGCAATCAGCCCCAGCATTTT. This rearrangement joins TRBV28 to TRBJ1-5; 7 bases map to TRBD1. The V segment lost 5 bases and the J segment 0 bases; nucleotides outside the gene matches: 4. This CDR3 is built from 15 residues. The V gene's germline CDR1 is MDHEN and CDR2 SYDVKM.